Presented here are 27 T cell receptor beta chains from one specimen sequenced in a study of T cell responses to AZD1222 COVID-19 vaccine. The assay was immunoSEQ multiplex PCR, and TCRdb's table has in-frame clones only and misses some. The sample includes 200,000 or so clones, around 89% seen only once; the top ten take 5% to 7.5%. The sequencing here drew on peripheral blood, taken on day 0 of AZD1222 vaccination. Receptors were obtained from an adult in good health.

This chain joins TRBV11-2 and TRBJ1-6; 12 nucleotides agree with TRBD1. V lost 1 base to trimming and J lost 10 bases; unmatched junction nucleotides: 2. Germline assignment: CDR1 SGHAT and CDR2 FQNNGV. The CDR3 loop spans 15 amino acids. CDR3 protein: CASSLGDRGRSPLHF. The CDR3 DNA follows: TGTGCCAGCAGCTTAGGGGACAGGGGGCGATCACCCCTCCACTTT.

This chain connects TRBV19 to TRBJ1-5; TRBD1 is a possible D gene (6 bases). This CDR3 contains 14 residues. Germline V CDR1 and CDR2: LNHDA, SQIVND (reference sequence). V was shortened by 5 bases and J by 7 bases, with 15 bases between the two germline ends. In DNA form, the CDR3 reads TGTGCCAGTAGTCCAGAGGGGGGGTGGCAGCCCCAGCATTTT. Translating it yields CASSPEGGWQPQHF.

CDR3 nucleotide sequence: TGTGCCATCCGGGACAATGATAGCAATCAGCCCCAGCATTTT. Translated: CAIRDNDSNQPQHF. This chain uses TRBV10-3 with TRBJ1-5, with D possibly TRBD1 on 6 matching bases. V was pared by 8 bases and J by 0 bases, with 11 bases between. The length of the CDR3 is 14 residues. Per the germline V gene, CDR1 is ENHRY and CDR2 is SYGVKD.

The chain joins TRBV7-2 to TRBJ1-1; D not certain. V was pared by 4 bases and J by 12 bases, with 21 bases between. The V gene's germline CDR1 is SGHTA and CDR2 FQGNSA. The CDR3 has 14 residues. CDR3 in amino acids: CASSSILRVGPSFF. The CDR3 DNA is TGTGCCAGCAGCTCGATTTTGAGGGTTGGGCCTTCTTTCTTT.

This clone came up once. The rearrangement links TRBV19 to TRBJ2-4; unclear D gene. The ends were cut back, 4 bases at V and 0 bases at J, with 13 bases in the middle. The CDR3 is 16 residues long. Germline V lookup: CDR1 LNHDA, CDR2 SQIVND (reference sequence). The CDR3 DNA follows: TGTGCCAGTAGTACCGGTTTGGCCTTAGCCAAAAACATTCAGTACTTC. This encodes CASSTGLALAKNIQYF. Complete variable domain (other parts from reference TRBV19 and TRBJ2-4): DGGITQSPKYLFRKEGQNVTLSCEQNLNHDAMYWYRQDPGQGLRLIYYSQIVNDFQKGDIAEGYSVSREKKESFPLTVTSAQKNPTAFYLCASSTGLALAKNIQYFGAGTRLSVL.

The chain recombines TRBV19 with TRBJ1-4; TRBD1 matches at 7 bases. The CDR3 contains 17 residues. The V gene's germline CDR1 is LNHDA and CDR2 SQIVND (reference sequence). The ends lost 5 bases at V and 0 bases at J; junction bases unmatched: 9. CDR3 in DNA: TGTGCCAGTAGTTCGAGGACAGGACAATCAACTAATGAAAAACTGTTTTTT. Translating it yields CASSSRTGQSTNEKLFF.

V is TRBV27 and J is TRBJ2-7, with 7 nucleotides matching TRBD1. This CDR3 is 15 amino acids long. The V and J ends lost 1 base and 1 base, in that order; junction bases with no gene match: 4. The germline CDR1 and CDR2 sequences are MNHEY and SMNVEV (reference sequence). CDR3 coding DNA: TGTGCCAGCAGTTTATATGGGACAGCTTCCTACGAGCAGTACTTC. It translates to CASSLYGTASYEQYF.

The chain has TRBV7-9 and TRBJ2-1; TRBD2 matches at 12 bases. In germline, CDR1 is SEHNR, CDR2 FQNEAQ (reference sequence). V gave up 5 bases and J gave up 7 bases; unmatched junction bases: 9. The CDR3 spans 16 residues. The CDR3 sequence is CASSPQTSGRVNEQFF. DNA for the CDR3: TGTGCCAGCAGCCCGCAGACTAGCGGGAGAGTTAATGAGCAGTTCTTC. Combining the CDR3 with reference TRBV7-9 and TRBJ2-1 gives the whole variable domain DTGVSQNPRHKITKRGQNVTFRCDPISEHNRLYWYRQTLGQGPEFLTYFQNEAQLEKSRLLSDRFSAERPKGSFSTLEIQRTEQGDSAMYLCASSPQTSGRVNEQFFGPGTRLTVL.

Here the CDR3 DNA reads TGTGCCAGCAGCTTGCGGAGACTCACCTCAAATTCACCCCTCCACTTT. Translation gives CASSLRRLTSNSPLHF. This chain uses TRBV5-4 with TRBJ1-6; unclear D gene. CDR1 is SGHNT and CDR2 is YYREEE in the germline V gene (reference sequence). V was shortened by 1 base and J by 7 bases, with 15 bases between the two germline ends. This CDR3 spans 16 amino acids.

The rearrangement uses TRBV4-1 and TRBJ1-4; TRBD1 aligns across 9 bases. V lost 11 bases and J lost 6; bases outside the gene matches: 25. CDR1 is MGHRA and CDR2 is YSYEKL in the germline V gene. This CDR3 comprises 19 residues. CDR3 in amino acids: CACCQQGAIVGSVDEKLFF. The CDR3 DNA sequence: TGCGCCTGCTGCCAACAGGGGGCCATAGTTGGATCGGTGGATGAAAAACTGTTTTTT.

The genes are TRBV7-9 and TRBJ1-2; the D is unclear. CDR3 length: 15 residues. Trimming left V 5 bases short and J 1 base short, with 14 bases between. Per germline, CDR1 SEHNR and CDR2 FQNEAQ (reference sequence). The CDR3 coding sequence is TGTGCCAGCAGCCCCCTGGTGCTCGTTAACTATGGCTACACCTTC. The encoded protein is CASSPLVLVNYGYTF.

This chain uses TRBV27 with TRBJ1-5; maybe TRBD1 (5 bases). This CDR3 contains 19 residues. Germline CDR1 and CDR2: MNHEY and SMNVEV (reference sequence). With 2 bases removed from V and 0 bases from J, the gap between germline ends came to 20 bases. CDR3 sequence (DNA): TGTGCCAGCAGTTTAGCGCCTCCAGGGCTACTAAATAGCAATCAGCCCCAGCATTTT. This gives the protein CASSLAPPGLLNSNQPQHF.

V and J are TRBV19 and TRBJ1-3; D gene ambiguous. Trimming left V 7 bases short and J 0 bases short, with 4 bases between. The CDR3 runs 12 residues. Germline V gives CDR1 LNHDA, CDR2 SQIVND (reference sequence). This CDR3 reads CASTASGNTIYF. The DNA of the CDR3 is TGTGCCAGTACGGCCTCTGGAAACACCATATATTTT.

This chain joins TRBV3-1 (or the pseudogene TRBV3-2) and TRBJ2-2, with D possibly called TRBD1 or TRBD2 (6 bases each). From germline, CDR1 is LGHDT and CDR2 YNNKEL (reference sequence). Trimming pared 0 bases from V and 7 bases from J, leaving 18 bases between. This CDR3 spans 17 amino acids. CDR3 in amino acids: CASSQDLRGPAVGELFF. CDR3 bases: TGTGCCAGCAGCCAAGATCTCCGGGGGCCGGCGGTCGGGGAGCTGTTTTTT.

The chain links TRBV6-5 to TRBJ2-1, with D possibly being TRBD1 (6 bases). There are 15 residues in the CDR3. Per the germline V gene, CDR1 is MNHEY and CDR2 is SVGAGI. The ends were cut back, 0 bases at V and 10 bases at J, with 16 bases in the middle. The CDR3 nucleotides read TGTGCCAGCAGTTACTCCCGTCAGGCCGACAGGGAGCAGTTCTTC. Translated, it gives CASSYSRQADREQFF.

This clone was seen only a few times. V is TRBV28 and J is TRBJ2-2; the D gene is possibly TRBD1 (5 bases). Trimming shortened V by 3 bases and J by 5 bases, and 13 bases separated the two germline ends. The germline gives CDR1 MDHEN, CDR2 SYDVKM. The CDR3 is 15 amino acids. The CDR3 DNA reads TGTGCCAGCAGTTTTCTTCAGGGCGGAACCGGGGAGCTGTTTTTT. Protein: CASSFLQGGTGELFF. The whole variable domain, filled in from reference TRBV28 and TRBJ2-2, reads DVKVTQSSRYLVKRTGEKVFLECVQDMDHENMFWYRQDPGLGLRLIYFSYDVKMKEKGDIPEGYSVSREKKERFSLILESASTNQTSMYLCASSFLQGGTGELFFGEGSRLTVL.

The chain uses TRBV6-5 and TRBJ2-1, with 10 bases lining up with TRBD2. The CDR3 spans 14 residues. CDR1 MNHEY and CDR2 SVGAGI come from the germline V gene. The junction had 8 bases not matched to a gene; V was cut back by 8 bases and J by 7 bases. The CDR3 nucleotides read TGTGCCAGCCACGACGGACTAGCGGCGAATGAGCAGTTCTTC. Translating it yields CASHDGLAANEQFF.

Only one count was recorded for this clone. This chain uses TRBV27 with TRBJ2-1; TRBD2 might be the D (6 bases). This CDR3 contains 13 residues. Between the trimmed V and J ends, which lost 4 bases and 11 bases, there was a span of 15 bases. In germline, CDR1 is MNHEY, CDR2 SMNVEV (reference sequence). CDR3 sequence: CASSSGTRYQQFF. The CDR3 DNA follows: TGTGCCAGCAGTTCCGGGACTCGCTATCAGCAGTTCTTC.

The sample holds one count of this clone. The V call is TRBV3-1 (or the pseudogene TRBV3-2), the J call TRBJ2-5; tentative D call: TRBD1 (5 bases). Per the germline V gene, CDR1 is LGHDT and CDR2 is YNNKEL (reference sequence). The CDR3 totals 14 residues. Trimming cost V 6 bases and J 1 base, with 12 bases left between them. The CDR3 sequence: CASSRRGGQETQYF. As DNA, the CDR3 is TGTGCCAGCAGTCGAAGGGGTGGCCAAGAGACCCAGTACTTC.

This chain links TRBV30 with TRBJ2-2; TRBD2 might be the D (5 bases). CDR1 is GTSNPN and CDR2 is SVGIG in the germline V gene (reference sequence). V gave up 8 bases and J gave up 4 bases, with 14 bases separating them. The CDR3 totals 13 residues. CDR3 in amino acids: CALALGATGELFF. In DNA, the CDR3 is TGTGCCCTTGCGCTGGGAGCCACCGGGGAGCTGTTTTTT. Full variable domain (remainder filled in from reference TRBV30 and TRBJ2-2): SQTIHQWPATLVQPVGSPLSLECTVEGTSNPNLYWYRQAAGRGLQLLFYSVGIGQISSEVPQNLSASRPQDRQFILSSKKLLLSDSGFYLCALALGATGELFFGEGSRLTVL.

This sequence joins TRBV7-9 and TRBJ2-6; TRBD2 matches at 8 bases. The CDR3 has 17 amino acids. J gave up 3 bases and V 3 bases, and 7 bases lay outside the gene matches. Germline lookup yields CDR1 SEHNR and CDR2 FQNEAQ (reference sequence). CDR3 nucleotides: TGTGCCAGCAGCTTTGCCGGGGGGGACGGTGGGGCCAACGTCCTGACTTTC. Amino acids: CASSFAGGDGGANVLTF. Together with reference TRBV7-9 and TRBJ2-6, the CDR3 gives the full variable domain: DTGVSQNPRHKITKRGQNVTFRCDPISEHNRLYWYRQTLGQGPEFLTYFQNEAQLEKSRLLSDRFSAERPKGSFSTLEIQRTEQGDSAMYLCASSFAGGDGGANVLTFGAGSRLTVL.

This chain links TRBV6-2 or TRBV6-3 with TRBJ2-1, with TRBD2 identical over 7 bases. The germline V gene has CDR1 MNHEY and CDR2 SVGEGT. The CDR3 extends over 18 amino acids. V shed 4 bases, J shed 0 bases, and the junction held 12 bases outside the gene matches. The CDR3 coding sequence is TGTGCCAGCAGTTCATTAGCGGGCCTAAACCCCTCCTACAATGAGCAGTTCTTC. It specifies CASSSLAGLNPSYNEQFF.

This chain joins TRBV4-1 and TRBJ2-3; 9 bases are a match to TRBD2. CDR3 length: 17 amino acids. CDR1 MGHRA and CDR2 YSYEKL come from the germline V gene. Trimming cost V 3 bases and J 4 bases; bases outside gene matches: 11. The CDR3 bases are TGCGCCAGCAGCCAGCAACAGATAGCGGGAGTGGCAGATACGCAGTATTTT. Residues: CASSQQQIAGVADTQYF.

V gene TRBV27 combines with J gene TRBJ1-5; D ambiguous. Germline V gene lookup returns CDR1 MNHEY and CDR2 SMNVEV (reference sequence). Trimming stripped 2 bases from V and 7 bases from J, with 9 bases between. This CDR3 has 13 amino acids. The CDR3 loop reads CASSLEVGQPQHF. CDR3 coding DNA: TGTGCCAGCAGTTTAGAGGTCGGGCAGCCCCAGCATTTT.

V is TRBV11-2 and J is TRBJ2-7; a possible D gene is TRBD2 (5 bases). The CDR3 has 15 residues. V shed 5 bases and J shed 1 base, with 15 bases lying between them. The germline gives CDR1 SGHAT, CDR2 FQNNGV. CDR3 region: CASSDRPRGSYEQYF. In DNA form, the CDR3 reads TGTGCCAGCAGCGACCGGCCCCGAGGGTCCTACGAGCAGTACTTC.

The chain couples TRBV29-1 to TRBJ2-1; the match to TRBD1 covers 7 bases. Germline V lookup: CDR1 SQVTM, CDR2 ANQGSEA. Germline trimming cut 3 bases from V and 10 bases from J; bases unmatched to any gene: 6. The CDR3 runs 12 residues. The CDR3 sequence is CSVDRDSGEQFF. DNA for the CDR3: TGCAGCGTTGATCGGGACAGTGGGGAGCAGTTCTTC.

This chain links TRBV28 with TRBJ1-6, with 7 bases matching TRBD1. The CDR3 spans 19 residues. The V and J ends lost 5 bases and 0 bases, in that order; junction bases with no gene match: 13. Germline V gene sequence: CDR1 MDHEN, CDR2 SYDVKM. This chain's CDR3 is CASSPSQGVLSSYNSPLHF. CDR3 sequence (DNA): TGTGCCAGCAGTCCTTCTCAGGGGGTATTAAGCTCCTATAATTCACCCCTCCACTTT. The full variable domain, its missing parts supplied by reference TRBV28 and TRBJ1-6, is DVKVTQSSRYLVKRTGEKVFLECVQDMDHENMFWYRQDPGLGLRLIYFSYDVKMKEKGDIPEGYSVSREKKERFSLILESASTNQTSMYLCASSPSQGVLSSYNSPLHFGNGTRLTVT.